This T cell receptor beta chain was documented in a study of early T cells in non-severe SARS-CoV-2 infection. Background on the study: Chains from this unsorted whole-blood bulk RNA could not be paired.

Points on this clonotype: Its antigen is still unknown.

Study results and caveats: VDJdb matching, biased toward anti-spike CD8 responses, missed private and CD4 specificities.

CDR1 and CDR2 (germline): MGHRA, YSYEKL. V gave up 0 bases and J gave up 5 bases, with 13 bases separating them. CDR3 length equals 15 residues. TCRdb re-called the 5' RACE reads through MiXCR, storing one row per CDR3 protein. The repertoire has tens of thousands of distinct CDR3 sequences, around 6% of them found once; the top ten carry 7.6%. The TCR was taken from an adult who was a healthcare worker with PCR-confirmed SARS-CoV-2 infection or an uninfected control (not recorded which). This rearrangement joins TRBV4-1 to TRBJ2-5; D is perhaps TRBD1 or TRBD2 (6 bases each). Specimen: whole blood. CDR3 nucleotide sequence: TGCGCCAGCAGCCAAGAAGGGGGGAACCTGGAGACCCAGTACTTC. The encoded protein is CASSQEGGNLETQYF.